The source of this T cell receptor (beta chain) is a study of blood T cell repertoires in COVID-19. Background on the study: Sources were T cells, B-cell-depleted T cells, or PBMCs; the material itself was cDNA or gDNA.

This clone was counted once. TCRdb keeps only in-frame clones here, not all; method: immunoSEQ multiplex PCR. The sample contains 150,000 to 250,000 clones, more than 75% of which appear only once. The CDR3 is made up of 12 amino acids. Per the germline V gene, CDR1 is SGHAT and CDR2 is FQNNGV. The J segment lost 7 bases and the V segment lost 2 bases, leaving 1 base of the junction unmatched. The sequencing sample was made of peripheral blood. The rearrangement joins TRBV11-2 to TRBJ2-7, with 8 bases lining up with TRBD1. The source of this sequence is a woman in her thirties or forties with COVID-19, enrolled during active disease. The CDR3 reads CASSLRTGEQYF. In DNA form, the CDR3 reads TGTGCCAGCAGCTTACGGACAGGGGAGCAGTACTTC. Variable domain in full (rest from reference TRBV11-2 and TRBJ2-7): EAGVAQSPRYKIIEKRQSVAFWCNPISGHATLYWYQQILGQGPKLLIQFQNNGVVDDSQLPKDRFSAERLKGVDSTLKIQPAKLEDSAVYLCASSLRTGEQYFGPGTRLTVT.